This TCR beta chain appears in the sequencing data of a study of T cell clonotyping in hematopoietic cell transplantation (dated by TCRdb to about 2021). About the investigation overall: Recipient samples taken before transplant were obtained following cytoreduction. In the study, approximately 140 blood samples were gathered from some 32 consecutive transplant recipients and their related donors. Patient recruitment ran from 2015 to early 2017, and follow-up continued until late 2020 or death.

Explained via the paper, the time point label denotes: recipient sample about 28 days before transplant, after cytoreduction. Blood from recipients was drawn about 28 days before transplant and again at days 30, 100 and 180 after transplant. Nuclei Lysis Solution was used to extract genomic DNA from fresh or cryopreserved unfractionated peripheral blood mononuclear cells. Points on this clone: Its antigen is unknown. Base qualities are not at hand, and no much larger clone is one base apart.

General findings and caveats noted by the study authors: The sample size was limited, and CD4 and CD8 repertoire contributions could not be separated because cells were not sorted. Donor and pretransplant recipient Inverse Simpson Index values predicted broader posttransplant TCR repertoire diversity. Only a small fraction of recipient repertoires overlapped donor repertoires, with over 95% appearing de novo at the given depth. A decrease in recipient TCR diversity was observed after transplant, and a progressive increase in pathologically expanded clonotypes was seen from day 30 to day 180.

With the immunoSEQ assay, which is a bias-controlled multiplex PCR relying on V- and J-specific primers, TCR beta CDR3 regions were amplified from genomic DNA. A proprietary barcode and Illumina adapter sequences were added to the CDR3 amplicons in a second PCR step. CDR3 libraries were sequenced on an Illumina MiSeq instrument. Per the source publication's procedure: Export and quality control were done with immunoSEQ Analyzer 3.0, while downstream analyses used R Bioconductor and Immunarch. Only productive rearrangements in the normalized downsampled data set were used to calculate repertoire metrics. In the normalized cohort, clonotypes with more than 5 templates were defined as pathologically expanded. Repertoire diversity was measured with the Inverse Simpson Index. To capture all clonotypes, CMV-specificity analyses were performed on the non-normalized data set. Imported from immuneACCESS, the table was reduced by TCRdb to in-frame sequences with V and J called. These copies leave out some clones; in studies compared against another copy, an unresolved V gene accounts for under half, and the cause of the remainder is not known. V, J and clone size derive from that table, while D and trimming were established from the DNA sequence. The sample has about 45,000 clones on record, around 80% of them singletons. Of the sample, about 5.4% is held by the ten largest clones.

V loses 1 base, J loses 6 bases, and the germline ends lie 10 bases apart. The germline V gene (reference sequence) gives CDR1 as SEHNR and CDR2 as FQNEAQ. The CDR3 measures 14 amino acids from cysteine to phenylalanine. Of all the DNA, just the CDR3 is kept, 42 bases in frame from base 1. Source: peripheral blood mononuclear cells, taken before stem cell transplant. The chain is made from TRBV7-9 and TRBJ1-5, and possibly TRBD1, on 5 matching bases. This TCR came from a man in his fifties or sixties with myelodysplastic syndrome. Some clones in this sample may be carry-over from other donors' samples. The CDR3: CASSLGGDSQPQHF. The DNA sequence is as follows: TGTGCCAGCAGCTTAGGAGGGGACTCTCAGCCCCAGCATTTT.